Following are 10 T cell receptor beta chains from one sample sequenced in a study of Ad26.COV2.S vaccination and SARS-CoV-2 variants. Assay: immunoSEQ multiplex PCR; the TCRdb copy retains only in-frame clones and omits some. The repertoire holds roughly 320,000 clones, with roughly 91% as singletons. Noted treatment: over 15 received Ad26.COV2.S at low or high dose, single or two shots; about 5 received placebo; per-sample allocation not given. At day 63 after the first vaccine or placebo injection, samples were drawn. Sequenced here: peripheral blood, sampled in a trial of Ad26.COV2.S vaccine versus placebo. The receptors shown here come from a person aged 18-65 years who received the Ad26.COV2.S COVID-19 vaccine or a placebo.

This chain uses TRBV6-2 or TRBV6-3 with TRBJ2-3, with no clear D. V was clipped by 5 bases and J by 6 bases, with 12 bases between them. The CDR3 has 13 amino acids. Germline CDR1 reads MNHEY; CDR2 reads SVGEGT. In nucleotides, the CDR3 is TGTGCCAGCAGTCCGCCGTCTAAGGATACGCAGTATTTT. Its protein product is CASSPPSKDTQYF.

V usage is TRBV29-1 and J usage is TRBJ1-5; the match to TRBD1 covers 7 bases. Unmatched junction bases numbered 6, after V lost 4 bases and J lost 6 bases. CDR3 length equals 13 residues. CDR1 SQVTM and CDR2 ANQGSEA come from the germline V gene. The CDR3 region has the DNA TGCAGCGTTGCACAGGGGAAGGGTCAGCCCCAGCATTTT. This translates into CSVAQGKGQPQHF. The variable domain in full, with the rest retrieved from reference TRBV29-1 and TRBJ1-5, is SAVISQKPSRDICQRGTSLTIQCQVDSQVTMMFWYRQQPGQSLTLIATANQGSEATYESGFVIDKFPISRPNLTFSTLTVSNMSPEDSSIYLCSVAQGKGQPQHFGDGTRLSIL.

The chain recombines TRBV5-4 with TRBJ1-6; 7 bases map to TRBD1. This CDR3 is built from 16 residues. V trimming: 5 bases; J trimming: 0 bases; junction bases outside the gene matches: 5. Germline CDR1 SGHNT, CDR2 YYREEE (reference sequence). The CDR3 region is CASRKTGSSYNSPLHF. The CDR3 DNA reads TGTGCCAGCAGGAAGACAGGGAGCTCCTATAATTCACCCCTCCACTTT.

The rearrangement joins TRBV7-3 to TRBJ1-1; D perhaps matches TRBD1 (5 bases). The CDR3 is 16 residues long. CDR1 and CDR2 from the germline V gene are SGHTA and FQGTGA. V was cut by 4 bases and J by 6 bases, with 21 bases left in between. CDR3 nucleotides: TGTGCCAGCAGCTACGACAGCACATCACCCCCATCTGAAGCTTTCTTT. Its translation: CASSYDSTSPPSEAFF.

The CDR3 DNA reads as TGTGCCAGCAGCTCACGAACAGGGTTCTCAGGGGCCAACGTCCTGACTTTC. The encoded protein is CASSSRTGFSGANVLTF. The chain is built from TRBV7-3 and TRBJ2-6; tentative D call: TRBD1 (6 bases). The CDR3 contains 17 residues. The V end was cut by 4 bases, the J end by 4 bases, with 17 bases between. Germline V gene sequence: CDR1 SGHTA, CDR2 FQGTGA.

The V gene is TRBV13, the J gene TRBJ2-2; 9 nucleotides line up with TRBD1. The CDR3 extends over 15 amino acids. V dropped 3 bases and J dropped 3; count of bases not matched to a gene: 2. Germline V gene data show CDR1 as PRHDT and CDR2 as FYEKMQ (reference sequence). The CDR3 coding sequence is TGTGCCAGCAGCTTGGGACAGGGTTACACCGGGGAGCTGTTTTTT. Its protein product is CASSLGQGYTGELFF.

On this clone itself: A much larger clone is a single base away; this may be a read error. The identical CDR3 is also encoded by other nucleotide sequences in the sample. V gene TRBV5-1 combines with J gene TRBJ2-2; TRBD1 matches at 8 bases. The CDR3 is made up of 15 amino acids. Germline values: CDR1 SGHRS, CDR2 YFSETQ. The V segment lost 4 bases and the J segment 1 base; nucleotides outside the gene matches: 3. The CDR3 spells CASSPGTGNTGELFF. The CDR3 coding sequence is TGCGCCAGCAGCCCCGGGACAGGGAACACCGGGGAGCTGTTTTTT.

This clone was counted a single time. The chain has TRBV18 and TRBJ2-7, with a tentative D call TRBD2 (5 bases). This CDR3 comprises 15 residues. CDR1 and CDR2 from the germline V gene are KGHSH and LQKENI. The V end lost 6 bases, the J end lost 2 bases, and 17 bases lay between the germline ends. The CDR3 here is CASSTPPEVPYEQYF. In DNA form, the CDR3 reads TGTGCCAGCTCTACCCCACCGGAGGTTCCCTACGAGCAGTACTTC.

The chain employs TRBV3-1 (or the pseudogene TRBV3-2) and TRBJ2-3; the D is unclear. Trimming removed 2 bases from V and 2 bases from J, with 8 bases in between. In germline, CDR1 is LGHDT, CDR2 YNNKEL (reference sequence). The length of the CDR3 is 14 residues. The CDR3 coding sequence is TGTGCCAGCAGCCAACCGAGGACCACAGATACGCAGTATTTT. It translates to CASSQPRTTDTQYF.

This sequence joins TRBV14 and TRBJ1-2, with D possibly being TRBD1 (6 bases). Per germline, CDR1 SGHDN and CDR2 FVKESK. V dropped 3 bases and J dropped 1 base, with 21 bases sitting between them. The CDR3 runs 18 residues. CDR3 region: CASSHYPGQYSLNYGYTF. CDR3 in DNA: TGTGCCAGCAGCCATTACCCGGGACAATATTCTCTTAACTATGGCTACACCTTC.